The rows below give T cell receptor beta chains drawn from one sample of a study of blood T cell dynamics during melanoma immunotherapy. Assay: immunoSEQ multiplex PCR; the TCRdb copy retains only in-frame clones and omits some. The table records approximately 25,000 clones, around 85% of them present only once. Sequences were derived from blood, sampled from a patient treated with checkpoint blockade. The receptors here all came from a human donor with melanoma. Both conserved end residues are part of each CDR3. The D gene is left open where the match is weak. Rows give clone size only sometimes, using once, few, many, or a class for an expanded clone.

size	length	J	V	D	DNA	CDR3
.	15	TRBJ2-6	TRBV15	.	TGTGCCACCAGCAGAGAAGGTACTGGGGCCAACGTCCTGACTTTC	CATSREGTGANVLTF
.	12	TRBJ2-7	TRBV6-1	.	TGTGCCAGCAAGGAGGGGCCCTACGAGCAGTACTTC	CASKEGPYEQYF
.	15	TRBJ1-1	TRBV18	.	TGTGCCAGCTCACCACCGAGGGGGTGGAACACTGAAGCTTTCTTT	CASSPPRGWNTEAFF
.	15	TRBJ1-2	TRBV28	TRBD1	TGTGCCAGCAGTACCCGAGGACAGGGGAGATATGGCTACACCTTC	CASSTRGQGRYGYTF
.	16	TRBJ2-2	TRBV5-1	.	TGCGCCAGCAGCTTGGATGGAGGGGGCCTAACCGGGGAGCTGTTTTTT	CASSLDGGGLTGELFF
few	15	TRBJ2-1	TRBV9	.	TGTGCCAGCAGCCCAACCCGGGGATCCTACAATGAGCAGTTCTTC	CASSPTRGSYNEQFF
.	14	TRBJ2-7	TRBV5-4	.	TGTGCCAGCAGCTTGCGGGAGAGGGCCTACGAGCAGTACTTC	CASSLRERAYEQYF
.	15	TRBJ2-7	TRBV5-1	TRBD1	TGCGCCAGCAGCCGAGACAGGGGGGGCTCCTACGAGCAGTACTTC	CASSRDRGGSYEQYF
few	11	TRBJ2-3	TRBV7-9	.	TGTGCCGCCGCAGATCTGGATACGCAGTATTTT	CAAADLDTQYF
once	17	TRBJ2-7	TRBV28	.	TGTGCCAGCAGTTTGAAGAAGGGAGTAGGGCTCGCCTACGAGCAGTACTTC	CASSLKKGVGLAYEQYF
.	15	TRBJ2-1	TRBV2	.	TGTGCCAGCAGTGATACCGGCTCCAGAGCCAATGAGCAGTTCTTC	CASSDTGSRANEQFF
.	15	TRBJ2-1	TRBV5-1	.	TGCGCCAGCAGCTTAGTCCTAGCTGCCAACAATGAGCAGTTCTTC	CASSLVLAANNEQFF
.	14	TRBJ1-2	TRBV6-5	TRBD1	TGTGCCAGCAGTGAACAGGGGGTTTGGGGTGGCTACACCTTC	CASSEQGVWGGYTF
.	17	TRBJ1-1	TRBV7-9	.	TGTGCCAGCAGCTTATCGGGTTTAGGGACGGGGAACACTGAAGCTTTCTTT	CASSLSGLGTGNTEAFF
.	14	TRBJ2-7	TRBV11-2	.	TGTGCCAGCAGCTTTTTGCGGAATTCCTACGAGCAGTACTTC	CASSFLRNSYEQYF
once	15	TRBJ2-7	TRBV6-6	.	TGTGCCAGCGCGGGGACGGGAGGGGGCACCTACGAGCAGTACTTC	CASAGTGGGTYEQYF
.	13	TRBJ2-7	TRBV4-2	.	TGTGCCAGCAGCCAAGAAAGGGCGACAGAGCAGTACTTC	CASSQERATEQYF
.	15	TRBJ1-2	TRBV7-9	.	TGTGCCAGCAGCCCCACCGGGACGCCTAACTATGGCTACACCTTC	CASSPTGTPNYGYTF
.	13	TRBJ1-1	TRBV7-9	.	TGTGCCAGCAGCCCCCAGGGGTGGCCTGAAGCTTTCTTT	CASSPQGWPEAFF
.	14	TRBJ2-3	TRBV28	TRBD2	TGTGCCAGCAGAAGAGGGCTAGCGGGAGATACGCAGTATTTT	CASRRGLAGDTQYF
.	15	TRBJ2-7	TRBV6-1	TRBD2	TGTGCCAGCAGTGAATTTCGGGAGGCCTCCTACGAGCAGTACTTC	CASSEFREASYEQYF
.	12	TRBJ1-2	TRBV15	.	TGTGCCACCAGCAGAGACTCCTATGGCTACACCTTC	CATSRDSYGYTF
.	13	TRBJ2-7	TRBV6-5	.	TGTGCCAGCAGTGTCCGGGACAACTACGAGCAGTACTTC	CASSVRDNYEQYF
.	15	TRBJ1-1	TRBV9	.	TGTGCCAGCAGCGTAGATCCGGGGGTGGACACTGAAGCTTTCTTT	CASSVDPGVDTEAFF
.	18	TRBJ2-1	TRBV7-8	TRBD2	TGTGCCAGCAGCTCTCCGGGACTAGCGGAAAGCTCCTACAATGAGCAGTTCTTC	CASSSPGLAESSYNEQFF
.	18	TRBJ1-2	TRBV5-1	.	TGCGCCAGCAGCCCGGGAGGGGGGGTTCTCTCCGCTAACTATGGCTACACCTTC	CASSPGGGVLSANYGYTF
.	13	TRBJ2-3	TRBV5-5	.	TGTGCCAGCAGCTTGGGGGGCGATGATACGCAGTATTTT	CASSLGGDDTQYF
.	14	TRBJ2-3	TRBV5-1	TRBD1	TGCGCCAGCAGCACTGGACAGGGGCCTGTTACGCAGTATTTT	CASSTGQGPVTQYF
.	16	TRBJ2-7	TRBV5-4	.	TGTGCCAGCAGCGCGAGGAAGGCCCCATCCAACTACGAGCAGTACTTC	CASSARKAPSNYEQYF
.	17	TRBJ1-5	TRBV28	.	TGTGCCAGCAGTCCCATGACCTGGGGATCCTACAATCAGCCCCAGCATTTT	CASSPMTWGSYNQPQHF
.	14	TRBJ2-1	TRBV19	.	TGTGCCAGTAGTCCCTCGTGGACCTACAATGAGCAGTTCTTC	CASSPSWTYNEQFF
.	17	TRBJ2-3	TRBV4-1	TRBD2	TGCGCCAGCAGCCAGGGGGGACTAGCGGGAGGCACAGATACGCAGTATTTT	CASSQGGLAGGTDTQYF
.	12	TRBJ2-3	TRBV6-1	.	TGTGCCAGCAGTCGACCAATAGATACGCAGTATTTT	CASSRPIDTQYF
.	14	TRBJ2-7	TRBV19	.	TGTGCCAGTAGTATTCGGGGCGGTGGATACGAGCAGTACTTC	CASSIRGGGYEQYF
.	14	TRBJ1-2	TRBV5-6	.	TGTGCCAGCAGCTTGTATAGGGGTGGGTATGGCTACACCTTC	CASSLYRGGYGYTF
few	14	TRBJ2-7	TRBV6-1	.	TGTGCCAGCAGTGAAGGTCTCTCCGGCTACGAGCAGTACTTC	CASSEGLSGYEQYF
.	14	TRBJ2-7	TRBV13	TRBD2	TGTGCCAGCAGCTTTTCGGGAGGGCCTTACGAGCAGTACTTC	CASSFSGGPYEQYF
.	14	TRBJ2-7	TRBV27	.	TGTGCCAGCAGTTTAATCAGCGGCCAATACGAGCAGTACTTC	CASSLISGQYEQYF
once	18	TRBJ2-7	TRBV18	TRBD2	TGTGCCAGCTCACCGCTGTCGGCCGGACTAGCCAATACCTACGAGCAGTACTTC	CASSPLSAGLANTYEQYF
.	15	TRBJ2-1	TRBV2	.	TGTGCCAGCAGTGGAAGCACCGAAAGGGCTTCGGATCAGTTCTTC	CASSGSTERASDQFF
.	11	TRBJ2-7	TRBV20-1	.	TGCAGTGCTAGGGCGACAGACGAGCAGTACTTC	CSARATDEQYF
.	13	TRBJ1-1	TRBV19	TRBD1	TGTGCCAGTAGTAAATTAGACGGGACAGGGGATTACTTT	CASSKLDGTGDYF
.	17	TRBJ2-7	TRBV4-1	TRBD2	TGCGCCAGCAGCCCGATCGGAAGGCTAGCGGACTCCTACGAGCAGTACTTC	CASSPIGRLADSYEQYF
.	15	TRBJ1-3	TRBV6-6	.	TGTGCCAGCAGTTACTCAGAGGGGCCTGGAAACACCATATATTTT	CASSYSEGPGNTIYF
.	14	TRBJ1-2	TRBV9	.	TGTGCCAGCAGCGTCGCAGGGGCTAACTATGGCTACACCTTC	CASSVAGANYGYTF
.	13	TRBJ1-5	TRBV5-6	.	TGTGCCAGCAGCCTCACCCAGTCGGAGCCCCAGCATTTT	CASSLTQSEPQHF
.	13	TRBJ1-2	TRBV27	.	TGTGCCAGCAGCGTATGGGGGGCAGGAGGCTACACCTTC	CASSVWGAGGYTF
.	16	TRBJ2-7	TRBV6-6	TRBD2	TGTGCCAGCAGTTTGACTAGCGGGAGAATGTCCTACGAGCAGTACTTC	CASSLTSGRMSYEQYF
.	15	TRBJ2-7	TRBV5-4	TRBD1	TGTGCCAGCAGCTTGGACCCAGGGGGCTCCTACGAGCAGTACTTC	CASSLDPGGSYEQYF
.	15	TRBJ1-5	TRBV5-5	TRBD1	TGTGCCAGCAGCTTGGAGACAGGGGAGCATCAGCCCCAGCATTTT	CASSLETGEHQPQHF
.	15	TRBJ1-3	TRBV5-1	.	TGCGCCAGCAGCTTGGGGAGGGGTTCTGGAAACACCATATATTTT	CASSLGRGSGNTIYF
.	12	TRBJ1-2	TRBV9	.	TGTGCCAGCAGCGCCTCGAGCTATGGCTACACCTTC	CASSASSYGYTF
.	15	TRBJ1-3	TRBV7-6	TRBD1	TGTGCCAGCAGCTTGGGCAGGGGGCGCGGAAACACCATATATTTT	CASSLGRGRGNTIYF
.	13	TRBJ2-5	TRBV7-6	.	TGTGCCAGCAGCCTACGACGGAAAGAGACCCAGTACTTC	CASSLRRKETQYF